What follows is one T cell receptor (beta chain) and its context. There are 16 residues in the CDR3. CDR1 and CDR2 from the germline V gene are MNHNS and SASEGT. Trimming stripped 1 base from V and 0 bases from J, with 12 bases between. These data belong to a study of blood T cell repertoires in COVID-19. Per the authors' pipeline: For nucleated cells, counts were estimated from reference gene primer amplification. The data were produced by immunoSEQ multiplex PCR, yet TCRdb's version contains in-frame clones alone and is incomplete. From that table come the V and J calls and clone size; the DNA was used to work out D and trimming. This sample has about 140,000 clones, with about 91% found just once.

The source of this sequence is a human donor in a cohort sampled during active COVID-19. V gene TRBV6-1 combines with J gene TRBJ1-1; D remains unclear. Sequenced sample: peripheral blood. For the CDR3, the DNA is TGTGCCAGCAGTGAAGGGAGGTCAGGAATGAACACTGAAGCTTTCTTT. Translating it yields CASSEGRSGMNTEAFF.